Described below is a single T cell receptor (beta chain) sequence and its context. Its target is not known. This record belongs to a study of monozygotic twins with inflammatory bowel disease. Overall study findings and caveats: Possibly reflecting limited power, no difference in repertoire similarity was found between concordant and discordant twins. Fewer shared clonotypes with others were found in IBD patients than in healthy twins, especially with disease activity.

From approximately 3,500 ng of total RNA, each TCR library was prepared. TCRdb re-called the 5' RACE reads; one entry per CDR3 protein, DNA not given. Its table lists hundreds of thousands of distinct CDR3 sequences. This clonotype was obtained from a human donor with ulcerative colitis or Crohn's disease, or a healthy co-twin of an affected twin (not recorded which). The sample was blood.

CDR3 protein: CAVSRDLGGFNEQFF. The chain is built from TRBV5-1 and TRBJ2-1; the D call of TRBD2 rests on TCRdb alone, since no DNA is present to check it. The CDR3 totals 15 residues. Germline values: CDR1 SGHRS, CDR2 YFSETQ. Looking up the rest from reference TRBV5-1 and TRBJ2-1 gives the full variable domain: KAGVTQTPRYLIKTRGQQVTLSCSPISGHRSVSWYQQTPGQGLQFLFEYFSETQRNKGNFPGRFSGRQFSNSRSEMNVSTLELGDSALYLCAVSRDLGGFNEQFFGPGTRLTVL.